The source of this TCR beta chain is a study of T cells in Graves' hyperthyroidism and ophthalmopathy. This clonotype was seen a handful of times. The CDR3 spans 14 residues. In germline, CDR1 is LNHDA, CDR2 SQIVND (reference sequence). V was clipped by 4 bases and J by 2 bases, with 9 bases between them. The TCR beta CDR3 regions underwent amplification using RNA transcripts as the source. A first-round RT-PCR of the TCR CDR3 used the HTBI primer set. TCRdb reanalysed the multiplex PCR reads using MiXCR and keeps one entry per CDR3 protein. The sample contains more than 450,000 distinct CDR3 sequences, approximately 20% of which appear only once.

The chain links TRBV19 to TRBJ1-5; weak D call: TRBD1 (5 bases). This TCR was recovered from a man aged 35 to 55 with Graves' ophthalmopathy. The sample was blood. The CDR3 DNA is TGTGCCAGTAGTACAACAGGAGGCAATCAGCCCCAGCATTTT. Amino acid sequence: CASSTTGGNQPQHF.